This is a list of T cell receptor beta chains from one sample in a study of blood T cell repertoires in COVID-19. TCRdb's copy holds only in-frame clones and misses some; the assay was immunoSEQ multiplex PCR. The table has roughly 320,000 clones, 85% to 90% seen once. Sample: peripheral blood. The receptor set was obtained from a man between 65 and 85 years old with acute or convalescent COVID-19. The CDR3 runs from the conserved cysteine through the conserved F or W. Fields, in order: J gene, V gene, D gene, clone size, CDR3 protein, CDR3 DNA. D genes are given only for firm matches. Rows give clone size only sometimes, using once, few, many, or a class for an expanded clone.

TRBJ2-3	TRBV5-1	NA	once	CASSLDYSLDTQYF	TGCGCCAGCAGCTTGGATTACAGCCTGGATACGCAGTATTTT
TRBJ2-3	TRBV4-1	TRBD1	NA	CASSQDGQGTDTQYF	TGCGCCAGCAGCCAAGATGGACAGGGCACAGATACGCAGTATTTT
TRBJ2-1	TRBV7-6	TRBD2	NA	CASKTGTSGYNEQFF	TGTGCCAGTAAGACCGGGACTAGCGGATACAATGAGCAGTTCTTC
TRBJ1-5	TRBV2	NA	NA	CASSITGINQPQHF	TGTGCCAGCAGTATCACAGGGATCAATCAGCCCCAGCATTTT
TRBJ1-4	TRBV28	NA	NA	CASSLGQNNEKLFF	TGTGCCAGCAGCCTCGGACAGAATAATGAAAAACTGTTTTTT
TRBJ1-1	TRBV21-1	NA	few	CASSKAIYRGRSMNTEAFF	TGTGCCAGCAGCAAAGCGATTTACAGGGGACGCAGTATGAACACTGAAGCTTTCTTT
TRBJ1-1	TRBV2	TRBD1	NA	CASRTGARSGTEAFF	TGTGCCAGCAGGACAGGGGCTCGGAGCGGCACTGAAGCTTTCTTT
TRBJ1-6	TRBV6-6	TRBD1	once	CASSAASDRASLHF	TGTGCCAGCAGCGCGGCTAGCGACAGGGCTAGCCTCCACTTT
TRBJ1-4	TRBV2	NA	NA	CASNEGRISEKLFF	TGTGCCAGCAATGAGGGGAGAATAAGTGAAAAACTGTTTTTT
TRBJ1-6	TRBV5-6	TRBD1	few	CASRRQGAHSPLHF	TGTGCCAGCAGAAGACAGGGGGCGCATTCACCCCTCCACTTT
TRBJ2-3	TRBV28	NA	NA	CASSFRLAPSTDTQYF	TGTGCCAGCAGTTTCCGGCTAGCTCCAAGCACAGATACGCAGTATTTT
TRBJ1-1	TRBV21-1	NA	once	CASSKRVQVNNTEAFF	TGTGCCAGCAGCAAACGGGTACAGGTTAATAACACTGAAGCTTTCTTT
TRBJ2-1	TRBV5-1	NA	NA	CASSSGGTPHEQFF	TGCGCCAGCAGCTCAGGCGGGACCCCCCATGAGCAGTTCTTC
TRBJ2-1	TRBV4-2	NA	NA	CASSRGGSYNEQFF	TGTGCCAGCAGCCGAGGGGGCTCCTACAATGAGCAGTTCTTC
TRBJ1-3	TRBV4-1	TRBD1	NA	CASSLGTGALSGNTIYF	TGCGCCAGCAGCCTAGGGACAGGGGCCCTCTCTGGAAACACCATATATTTT
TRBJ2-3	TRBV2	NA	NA	CASSEWGQEDTQYF	TGTGCCAGCAGTGAATGGGGACAAGAAGATACGCAGTATTTT
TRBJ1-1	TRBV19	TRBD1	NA	CASRTGEGTEAFF	TGTGCCAGTAGGACAGGGGAGGGCACTGAAGCTTTCTTT
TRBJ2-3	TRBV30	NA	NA	CAWSYSTDTQYF	TGTGCCTGGAGTTATAGCACAGATACGCAGTATTTT
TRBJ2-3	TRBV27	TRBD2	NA	CASSLTTSGAKNTQYF	TGTGCCAGCAGTTTAACGACTAGCGGGGCCAAAAATACGCAGTATTTT
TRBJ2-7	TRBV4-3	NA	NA	CASSQATGISYEQYF	TGCGCCAGCAGCCAAGCTACAGGGATATCCTACGAGCAGTACTTC
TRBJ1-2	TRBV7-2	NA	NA	CASSLLNNYGYTF	TGTGCCAGCAGCCTACTAAATAACTATGGCTACACCTTC
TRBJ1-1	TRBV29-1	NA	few	CSVRQTVNTEAFF	TGCAGCGTCCGACAGACAGTAAACACTGAAGCTTTCTTT
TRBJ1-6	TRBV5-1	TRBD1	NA	CASSLTPDRERPLHF	TGCGCCAGCAGCCTCACCCCGGACAGGGAACGACCCCTCCACTTT
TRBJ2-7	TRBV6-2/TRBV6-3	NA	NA	CASSYASVTHEQYF	TGTGCCAGCAGTTACGCTTCGGTCACCCACGAGCAGTACTTC
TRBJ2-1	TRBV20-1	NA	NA	CSARPSREQFF	TGCAGTGCTAGACCCAGTCGTGAGCAGTTCTTC
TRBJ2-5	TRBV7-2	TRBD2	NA	CASSLRRETEETQYF	TGTGCCAGCAGCTTGAGGCGGGAGACTGAAGAGACCCAGTACTTC